Given below is one TCR beta chain in context. The antigen it recognizes is unknown. No base qualities exist here, and no much larger clone lies one base off it. Library method: the immunoSEQ multiplex PCR assay. As stored in TCRdb, this immuneACCESS dataset retains in-frame rearrangements with V and J assigned. A fraction of the clones does not appear; measured against another copy, unresolved V genes explain less than half of the discrepancy, and the remainder lacks a known reason. The sample table holds about 85,000 clones, of which roughly nine tenths were seen once. 6% to 9.5% of the sample is taken by the ten largest. This entry comes from a study of control samples from healthy donors and cancer patients (dated by TCRdb to 2020 to 2021). V is pruned by 4 bases and J by 2 bases, leaving 7 bases of the junction without a gene match. The CDR1 and CDR2 encoded by the germline V gene are SGDLS and YYNGEE. The CDR3 contains 15 residues, cysteine and phenylalanine counted. Here the CDR3 DNA is all that survives: 45 bases in frame from base 1.

The material sequenced was blood. The sequence came from a woman in her fifties or sixties in good health. The chain is made from TRBV9 and TRBJ2-5, with 8 junctional bases fitting TRBD2. Read as DNA, the sequence is TGTGCCAGCAGCCCCCAACTAGCGGTACAAGAGACCCAGTACTTC. It is translated as CASSPQLAVQETQYF.